A single sample is the source of the 25 T cell receptor beta chains below, sequenced in a study of blood T cell repertoires in COVID-19. TCRdb's copy holds only in-frame clones and misses some; the assay was immunoSEQ multiplex PCR. Here the sample spans around 80,000 clones, over 60% being singletons. Sequenced: peripheral blood. All receptors derive from a woman of 80 years or more with active or convalescent COVID-19.

The chain is built from TRBV28 and TRBJ2-7, with D perhaps TRBD2 (6 bases). Trimming took off 4 bases at V and 3 bases at J, with 16 bases between the two ends. The CDR3 has 15 amino acids. Germline-derived CDR1 and CDR2 are MDHEN and SYDVKM. The CDR3 bases are TGTGCCAGCAGTTCCCCCCTCGGGGGAGACTACGAGCAGTACTTC. This gives the protein CASSSPLGGDYEQYF.

This chain uses TRBV4-3 with TRBJ2-3, with 7 bases matching TRBD2. V lost 2 bases and J lost 5; bases outside the gene matches: 16. The CDR3 covers 18 residues. Germline CDR1 and CDR2: LGHNA and YSLEER. This chain's CDR3 is CASSQFGSRASGGDTQYF. The CDR3, as DNA: TGCGCCAGCAGCCAATTCGGATCCCGGGCCTCGGGGGGAGATACGCAGTATTTT.

The chain couples TRBV14 to TRBJ1-4, with a possible D match to TRBD1 (5 bases). V lost 5 bases and J lost 6, with 13 bases in between. Germline V gene lookup returns CDR1 SGHDN and CDR2 FVKESK. The CDR3 has 14 amino acids. The CDR3 region is CASSDQGSDEKLFF. CDR3 bases: TGTGCCAGCAGCGACCAGGGTTCCGATGAAAAACTGTTTTTT.

The chain joins TRBV11-2 to TRBJ2-2; D is possibly TRBD2 (5 bases). CDR1 and CDR2 from the germline V gene are SGHAT and FQNNGV. V lost 6 bases, J lost 6 bases, and 14 bases lay in between. The CDR3 has 14 residues. CDR3 protein: CASRTSGVAGELFF. The CDR3 DNA reads as TGTGCCAGCAGAACTAGTGGCGTCGCCGGGGAGCTGTTTTTT.

This sequence joins TRBV11-2 and TRBJ2-3, with a weak D call TRBD1 (6 bases). The CDR3 contains 17 residues. V was pared by 3 bases and J by 4 bases, with 20 bases between. Germline V CDR1 and CDR2: SGHAT, FQNNGV. CDR3 coding DNA: TGTGCCAGCAGCTTCACCGTACAGGGCGCGATGCCAGATACGCAGTATTTT. Translating gives CASSFTVQGAMPDTQYF.

V and J are TRBV18 and TRBJ2-2, with 10 nucleotides matching TRBD2. The J segment lost 2 bases and the V segment lost 4 bases, leaving 10 bases of the junction unmatched. Looked up from germline, CDR1 is KGHSH and CDR2 is LQKENI. This CDR3 contains 18 residues. The CDR3 DNA follows: TGTGCCAGCTCACACGCATCGAGCGGGGGGGCCAACACCGGGGAGCTGTTTTTT. This codes for CASSHASSGGANTGELFF.

The V gene is TRBV4-1, the J gene TRBJ2-7; 9 bases align to TRBD1. This CDR3 spans 15 amino acids. CDR1 MGHRA and CDR2 YSYEKL come from the germline V gene. The trim removed 3 bases at V and 2 bases at J, leaving 5 bases unmatched. The DNA of the CDR3 is TGCGCCAGCAGCCATACCGACAGGGGGACCTACGAGCAGTACTTC. This codes for CASSHTDRGTYEQYF.

The genes are TRBV30 and TRBJ1-4; TRBD1 might be the D (6 bases). Germline assignment: CDR1 GTSNPN and CDR2 SVGIG (reference sequence). V was cut by 8 bases and J by 3 bases, with 25 bases left in between. This CDR3 is 17 amino acids long. The CDR3 nucleotides read TGTGCCACAAGCTTCCGGTCTCCGGGACATCCTAATGAAAAACTGTTTTTT. This sequence encodes CATSFRSPGHPNEKLFF.

This clone was seen just once. The chain couples TRBV15 to TRBJ1-4, with D possibly being TRBD1 (6 bases). Germline-derived CDR1 and CDR2 are LNHNV and YYDKDF (reference sequence). The CDR3 loop spans 15 amino acids. V lost 1 base and J lost 5, with 11 bases in between. The DNA of the CDR3 is TGTGCCACCAGCAGAGGTCCAGGGGAAAATGAAAAACTGTTTTTT. Amino acids: CATSRGPGENEKLFF.

The V gene is TRBV4-3, the J gene TRBJ2-7; TRBD1 might be the D (5 bases). Germline CDR1 LGHNA, CDR2 YSLEER. V lost 0 bases and J lost 1, with 10 bases in between. The CDR3 covers 15 residues. CDR3 protein: CASSQDWGSSYEQYF. The CDR3 DNA is TGCGCCAGCAGCCAAGATTGGGGCAGTTCCTACGAGCAGTACTTC.

The chain recombines TRBV4-3 with TRBJ1-1; D remains unclear. V lost 0 bases and J 4 bases, leaving 12 bases between the germline ends. The germline V gene encodes CDR1 LGHNA and CDR2 YSLEER. The CDR3 is made up of 15 amino acids. The CDR3 loop is CASSQDWAEATEAFF. CDR3 DNA sequence: TGCGCCAGCAGCCAAGATTGGGCGGAGGCCACTGAAGCTTTCTTT.

The chain is built from TRBV9 and TRBJ1-3; tentative D call: TRBD1 (5 bases). The ends were cut back, 4 bases at V and 4 bases at J, with 21 bases in the middle. CDR1 and CDR2 (germline): SGDLS, YYNGEE. This CDR3 region has 17 residues. CDR3 DNA: TGTGCCAGCAGCCCCCAGGAGGGACCGATCGGAGGAAACACCATATATTTT. Its translation: CASSPQEGPIGGNTIYF.

This clone has just one count. J is TRBJ1-1 and V is TRBV28; 7 nucleotides align to TRBD1. This CDR3 is 15 amino acids long. Trimming cost V 6 bases and J 12 bases; bases outside gene matches: 19. Germline V gene lookup returns CDR1 MDHEN and CDR2 SYDVKM. CDR3 region: CASSGDSTLLLVTFF. In DNA form, the CDR3 reads TGTGCCAGCAGCGGGGACAGCACACTACTCTTGGTGACTTTCTTT.

This clone was counted many times. V usage is TRBV7-2 and J usage is TRBJ1-5; D may be TRBD1 (5 bases). This CDR3 is 15 amino acids long. V was pared by 1 base and J by 3 bases, with 10 bases between. CDR1 and CDR2 (germline): SGHTA, FQGNSA. In nucleotides, the CDR3 is TGTGCCAGCAGCTTAGTTGGGGGGATCAATCAGCCCCAGCATTTT. Its translation: CASSLVGGINQPQHF.

The rearrangement joins TRBV5-1 to TRBJ1-1; D is perhaps TRBD1 (5 bases). The CDR3 loop spans 13 amino acids. Trimming pared 0 bases from V and 6 bases from J, leaving 9 bases between. Germline lookup yields CDR1 SGHRS and CDR2 YFSETQ. The CDR3 coding sequence is TGCGCCAGCAGCTTGGGATCAGGGCCTGAAGCTTTCTTT. Translation: CASSLGSGPEAFF.

The J gene is TRBJ1-2, the V gene TRBV27; D might be TRBD1 (6 bases). Trimming shortened V by 1 base and J by 7 bases, and 16 bases separated the two germline ends. Per the germline V gene, CDR1 is MNHEY and CDR2 is SMNVEV (reference sequence). The CDR3 has 15 amino acids. For the CDR3, the DNA is TGTGCCAGCAGTTTATACAGGGATCGTGGAGGTGGCTACACCTTC. Protein sequence: CASSLYRDRGGGYTF.

CDR3 in DNA: TGTGCCAGTAGTCGGCACAGGGATCTAACCGGGGAGCTGTTTTTT. Its protein product is CASSRHRDLTGELFF. The chain carries TRBV19 and TRBJ2-2, with D perhaps matching TRBD1 (6 bases). Germline-derived CDR1 and CDR2 are LNHDA and SQIVND (reference sequence). V was shortened by 5 bases and J by 5 bases, with 15 bases between the two germline ends. CDR3 length equals 15 residues.

V is TRBV15 and J is TRBJ1-3; unclear D gene. Trimming cost V 4 bases and J 14 bases, with 18 bases left between them. The length of the CDR3 is 13 residues. The V gene's germline CDR1 is LNHNV and CDR2 YYDKDF (reference sequence). CDR3 region: CATSTAITGRLYF. The CDR3 DNA sequence: TGTGCCACCAGCACCGCGATTACGGGGAGGCTATATTTT.

The chain employs TRBV6-1 and TRBJ1-1; D is unclear. Trimming took 8 bases from V and 4 from J, leaving 14 bases between them. Germline V CDR1 and CDR2: MNHNS, SASEGT. The CDR3 totals 13 residues. CDR3 loop: CASRKTAGTEAFF. In DNA, the CDR3 is TGTGCCAGCCGAAAAACAGCAGGCACTGAAGCTTTCTTT.

The gene calls are TRBV7-2 and TRBJ2-5; 7 bases agree with TRBD2. The V gene's germline CDR1 is SGHTA and CDR2 FQGNSA. With V trimmed by 0 bases and J by 6 bases, 10 bases remained unmatched. This CDR3 spans 16 amino acids. This CDR3 reads CASSLAGGTGWKTQYF. The CDR3 DNA reads as TGTGCCAGCAGCTTAGCCGGGGGGACGGGCTGGAAGACCCAGTACTTC.

The V gene is TRBV20-1, the J gene TRBJ1-1, with unresolved D. Germline values: CDR1 DFQATT, CDR2 SNEGSKA (reference sequence). The CDR3 is 11 residues long. The V end was cut by 1 base, the J end by 5 bases, with 5 bases between. CDR3 residues: CSARGRTEAFF. CDR3 coding DNA: TGCAGTGCTAGAGGCCGGACTGAAGCTTTCTTT.

V and J are TRBV5-5 and TRBJ2-2; D possibly corresponds to TRBD1 (6 bases). The CDR3 extends over 16 amino acids. V lost 0 bases and J 1 base, leaving 10 bases between the germline ends. Germline loops: CDR1 SGHKS, CDR2 YYEKEE (reference sequence). CDR3 protein: CASSLAPGVNTGELFF. The CDR3 region has the DNA TGTGCCAGCAGCTTGGCCCCAGGGGTGAACACCGGGGAGCTGTTTTTT.

This clone has at least ten counts. The chain carries TRBV9 and TRBJ2-2; 8 nucleotides match TRBD1. This CDR3 has 15 residues. The V segment lost 3 bases and the J segment 3 bases; nucleotides outside the gene matches: 4. The V gene's germline CDR1 is SGDLS and CDR2 YYNGEE. The DNA for the CDR3 is TGTGCCAGCAGCGCCCAGGGGGCGGACACCGGGGAGCTGTTTTTT. It translates to CASSAQGADTGELFF.

The chain carries TRBV14 and TRBJ2-2; 13 positions agree with TRBD2. V was clipped by 3 bases and J by 4 bases; unmatched bases: 8. The CDR3 runs 18 residues. Germline-derived CDR1 and CDR2 are SGHDN and FVKESK. In DNA, the CDR3 is TGTGCCAGCAGCCAGAGACTAGCGGGGGGACGCGGCACCGGGGAGCTGTTTTTT. It yields the protein CASSQRLAGGRGTGELFF.

The count of this clone is one. The chain uses TRBV12-3 or TRBV12-4 and TRBJ1-1; D unresolved. Trimming left V 6 bases short and J 0 bases short, with 8 bases between. This CDR3 has 13 amino acids. The CDR3 bases are TGTGCCAGCAGACAGAAGTTGAACACTGAAGCTTTCTTT. This gives the protein CASRQKLNTEAFF.